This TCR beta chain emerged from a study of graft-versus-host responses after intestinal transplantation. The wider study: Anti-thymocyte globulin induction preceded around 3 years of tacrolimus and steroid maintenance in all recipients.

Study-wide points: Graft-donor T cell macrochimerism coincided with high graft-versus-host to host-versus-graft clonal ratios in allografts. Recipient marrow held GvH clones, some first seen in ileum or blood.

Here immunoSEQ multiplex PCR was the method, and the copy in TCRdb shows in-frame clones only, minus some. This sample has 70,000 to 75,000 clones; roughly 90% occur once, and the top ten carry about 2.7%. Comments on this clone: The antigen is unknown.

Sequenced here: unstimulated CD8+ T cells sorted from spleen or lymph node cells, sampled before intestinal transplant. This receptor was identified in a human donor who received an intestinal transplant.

In nucleotides, the CDR3 is TGTGCCAGCAGTGAGACAGGTTCCTACTACGAGCAGTACTTC. Translating it yields CASSETGSYYEQYF. The chain carries TRBV6-1 and TRBJ2-7, with a possible D match to TRBD1 (6 bases). V lost 3 bases to trimming and J lost 3 bases, with 12 bases between them. CDR3 size: 14 residues. The V gene's germline CDR1 is MNHNS and CDR2 SASEGT.